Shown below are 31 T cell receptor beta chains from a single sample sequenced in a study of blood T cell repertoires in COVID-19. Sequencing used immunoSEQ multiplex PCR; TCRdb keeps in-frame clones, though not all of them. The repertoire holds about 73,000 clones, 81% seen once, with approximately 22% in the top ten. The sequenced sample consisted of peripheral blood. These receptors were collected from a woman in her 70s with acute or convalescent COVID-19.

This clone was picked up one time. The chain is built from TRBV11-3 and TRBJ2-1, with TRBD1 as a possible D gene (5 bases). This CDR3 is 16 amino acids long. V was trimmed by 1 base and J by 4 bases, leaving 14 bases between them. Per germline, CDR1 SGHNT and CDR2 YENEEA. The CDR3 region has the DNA TGTGCCAGCAGCTTAGGCCAGGGCCGGGTTTACAATGAGCAGTTCTTC. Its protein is CASSLGQGRVYNEQFF.

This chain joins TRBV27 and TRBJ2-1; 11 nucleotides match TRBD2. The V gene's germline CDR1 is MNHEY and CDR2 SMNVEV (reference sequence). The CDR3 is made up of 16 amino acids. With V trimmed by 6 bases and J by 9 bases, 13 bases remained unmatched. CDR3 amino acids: CASRIIAGGPAGEQFF. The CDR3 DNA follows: TGTGCCAGCAGAATTATAGCGGGAGGGCCCGCTGGTGAGCAGTTCTTC.

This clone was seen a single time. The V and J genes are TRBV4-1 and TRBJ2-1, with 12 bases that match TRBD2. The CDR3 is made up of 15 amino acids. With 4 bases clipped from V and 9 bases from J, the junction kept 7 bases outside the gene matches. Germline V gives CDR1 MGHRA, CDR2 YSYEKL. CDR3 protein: CASSPPSGRASEQFF. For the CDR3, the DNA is TGCGCCAGCAGCCCTCCTAGCGGGAGGGCCTCTGAGCAGTTCTTC.

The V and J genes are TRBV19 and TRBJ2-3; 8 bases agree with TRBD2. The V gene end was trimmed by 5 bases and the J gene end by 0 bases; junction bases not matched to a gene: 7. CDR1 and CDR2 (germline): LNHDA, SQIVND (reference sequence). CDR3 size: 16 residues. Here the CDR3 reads CASSAKLAASTDTQYF. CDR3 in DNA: TGTGCCAGTAGTGCGAAACTAGCGGCTAGCACAGATACGCAGTATTTT. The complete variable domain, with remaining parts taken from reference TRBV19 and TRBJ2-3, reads DGGITQSPKYLFRKEGQNVTLSCEQNLNHDAMYWYRQDPGQGLRLIYYSQIVNDFQKGDIAEGYSVSREKKESFPLTVTSAQKNPTAFYLCASSAKLAASTDTQYFGPGTRLTVL.

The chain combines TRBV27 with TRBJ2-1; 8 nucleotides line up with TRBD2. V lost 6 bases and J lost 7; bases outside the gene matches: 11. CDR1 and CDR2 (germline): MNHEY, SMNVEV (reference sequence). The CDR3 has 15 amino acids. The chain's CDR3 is CASRGRGTSQNEQFF. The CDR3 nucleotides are TGTGCCAGCAGGGGTAGGGGGACTAGTCAAAATGAGCAGTTCTTC.

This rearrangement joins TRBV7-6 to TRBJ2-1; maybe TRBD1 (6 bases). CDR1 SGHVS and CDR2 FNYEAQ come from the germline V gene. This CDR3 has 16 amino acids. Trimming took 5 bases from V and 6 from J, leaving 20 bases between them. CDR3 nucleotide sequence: TGTGCCAGCAGCCCAAGCGCTAAAACAGGGTCCAATGAGCAGTTCTTC. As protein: CASSPSAKTGSNEQFF.

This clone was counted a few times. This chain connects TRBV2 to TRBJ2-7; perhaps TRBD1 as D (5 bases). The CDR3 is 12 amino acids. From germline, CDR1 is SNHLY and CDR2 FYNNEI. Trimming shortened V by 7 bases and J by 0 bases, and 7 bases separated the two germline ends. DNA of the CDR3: TGTGCCAGCAAAGACAGCTCCTACGAGCAGTACTTC. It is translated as CASKDSSYEQYF.

Here the CDR3 reads CASSQTSGRSYNEQFF. The CDR3 DNA sequence: TGTGCCAGCAGCCAGACTAGCGGGAGATCCTACAATGAGCAGTTCTTC. This chain uses TRBV11-2 with TRBJ2-1; TRBD2 matches at 12 bases. The length of the CDR3 is 16 residues. CDR1 and CDR2 from the germline V gene are SGHAT and FQNNGV. V shed 5 bases and J 1 base; nucleotides not matched to a gene: 3.

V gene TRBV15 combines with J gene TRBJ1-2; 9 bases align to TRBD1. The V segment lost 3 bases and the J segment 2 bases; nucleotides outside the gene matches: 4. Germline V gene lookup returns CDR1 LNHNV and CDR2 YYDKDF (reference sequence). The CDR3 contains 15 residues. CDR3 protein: CATSRAGTGNYGYTF. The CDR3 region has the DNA TGTGCCACCAGCAGGGCCGGGACAGGGAACTATGGCTACACCTTC.

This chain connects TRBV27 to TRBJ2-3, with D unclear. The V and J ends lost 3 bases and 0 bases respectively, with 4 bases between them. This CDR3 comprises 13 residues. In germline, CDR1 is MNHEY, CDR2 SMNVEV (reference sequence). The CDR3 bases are TGTGCCAGCAGTTTGAGTAGCACAGATACGCAGTATTTT. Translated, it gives CASSLSSTDTQYF.

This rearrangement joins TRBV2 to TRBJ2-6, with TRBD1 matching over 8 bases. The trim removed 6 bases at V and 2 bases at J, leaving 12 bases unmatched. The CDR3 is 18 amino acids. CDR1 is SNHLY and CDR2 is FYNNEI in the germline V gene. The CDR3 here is CASSSPGQVVPGANVLTF. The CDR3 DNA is TGTGCCAGCAGCTCCCCGGGACAGGTAGTTCCTGGGGCCAACGTCCTGACTTTC. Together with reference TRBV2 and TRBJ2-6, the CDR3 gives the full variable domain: EPEVTQTPSHQVTQMGQEVILRCVPISNHLYFYWYRQILGQKVEFLVSFYNNEISEKSEIFDDQFSVERPDGSNFTLKIRSTKLEDSAMYFCASSSPGQVVPGANVLTFGAGSRLTVL.

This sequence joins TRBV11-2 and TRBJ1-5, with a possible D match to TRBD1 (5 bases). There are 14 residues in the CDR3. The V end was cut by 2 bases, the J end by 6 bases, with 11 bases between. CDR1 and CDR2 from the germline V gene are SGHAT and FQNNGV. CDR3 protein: CASSLRGLGQPQHF. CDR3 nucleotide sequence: TGTGCCAGCAGCTTACGGGGGTTAGGTCAGCCCCAGCATTTT.

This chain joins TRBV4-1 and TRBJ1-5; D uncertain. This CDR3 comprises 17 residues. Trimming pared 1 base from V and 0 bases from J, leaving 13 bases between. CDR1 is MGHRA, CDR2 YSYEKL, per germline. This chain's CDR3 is CASSQAVNSYSNQPQHF. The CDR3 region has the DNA TGCGCCAGCAGCCAAGCGGTTAACTCTTATAGCAATCAGCCCCAGCATTTT.

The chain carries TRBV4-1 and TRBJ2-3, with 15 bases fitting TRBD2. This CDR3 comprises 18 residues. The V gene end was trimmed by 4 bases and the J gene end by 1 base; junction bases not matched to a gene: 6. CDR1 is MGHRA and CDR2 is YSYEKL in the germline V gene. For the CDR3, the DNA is TGCGCCAGCAGCCCCTGGACTAGCGGGAGGGGCGGCACAGATACGCAGTATTTT. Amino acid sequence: CASSPWTSGRGGTDTQYF.

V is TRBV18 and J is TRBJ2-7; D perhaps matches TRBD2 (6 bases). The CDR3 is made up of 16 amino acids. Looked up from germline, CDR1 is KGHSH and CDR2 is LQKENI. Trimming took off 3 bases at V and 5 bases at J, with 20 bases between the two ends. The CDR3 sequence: CASSPRSGGGPDEQYF. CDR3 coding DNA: TGTGCCAGCTCACCCCGTAGCGGAGGAGGGCCAGACGAGCAGTACTTC.

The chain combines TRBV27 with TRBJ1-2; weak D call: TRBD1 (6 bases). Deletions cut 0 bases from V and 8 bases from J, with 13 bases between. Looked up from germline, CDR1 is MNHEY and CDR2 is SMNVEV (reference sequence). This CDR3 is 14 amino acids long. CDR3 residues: CASSLSGGGRGYTF. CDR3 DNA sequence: TGTGCCAGCAGTTTATCGGGTGGGGGCCGGGGCTACACCTTC.

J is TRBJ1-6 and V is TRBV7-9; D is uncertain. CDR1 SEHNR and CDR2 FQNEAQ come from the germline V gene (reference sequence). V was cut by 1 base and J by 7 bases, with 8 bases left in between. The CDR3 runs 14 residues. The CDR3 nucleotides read TGTGCCAGCAGCTTAGATAGCCTGAATTCACCCCTCCACTTT. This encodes CASSLDSLNSPLHF.

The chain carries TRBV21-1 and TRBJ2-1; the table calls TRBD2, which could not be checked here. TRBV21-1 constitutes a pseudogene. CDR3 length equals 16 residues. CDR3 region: CASSKEFGRIGDEQFF. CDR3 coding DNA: TGTGCCAGCAGCAAAGAGTTCGGGAGGATCGGCGATGAGCAGTTCTTC.

The CDR3 is CASSPFRFSGANVLTF. The DNA for the CDR3 is TGTGCCAGCTCACCATTCCGGTTCTCTGGGGCCAACGTCCTGACTTTC. The chain has TRBV18 and TRBJ2-6; D call uncertain. The germline V gene encodes CDR1 KGHSH and CDR2 LQKENI. The length of the CDR3 is 16 residues. V was shortened by 2 bases and J by 0 bases, with 8 bases between the two germline ends.

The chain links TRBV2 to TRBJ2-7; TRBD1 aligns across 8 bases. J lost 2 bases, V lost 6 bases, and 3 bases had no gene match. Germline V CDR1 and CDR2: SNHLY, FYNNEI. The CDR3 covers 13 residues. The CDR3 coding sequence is TGTGCCAGCAGGTGGACAGGGACCTACGAGCAGTACTTC. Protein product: CASRWTGTYEQYF.

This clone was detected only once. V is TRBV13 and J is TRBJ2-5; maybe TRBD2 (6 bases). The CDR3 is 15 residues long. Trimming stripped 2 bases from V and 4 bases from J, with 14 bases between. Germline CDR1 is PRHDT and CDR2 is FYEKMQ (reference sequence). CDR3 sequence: CASSLSGTGGETQYF. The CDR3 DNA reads TGTGCCAGCAGCTTAAGCGGAACCGGGGGAGAGACCCAGTACTTC.

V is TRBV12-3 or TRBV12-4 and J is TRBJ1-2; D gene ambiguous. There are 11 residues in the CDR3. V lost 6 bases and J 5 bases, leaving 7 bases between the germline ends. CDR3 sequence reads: CASRRSYGYTF. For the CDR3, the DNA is TGTGCCAGCAGGCGATCGTATGGCTACACCTTC.

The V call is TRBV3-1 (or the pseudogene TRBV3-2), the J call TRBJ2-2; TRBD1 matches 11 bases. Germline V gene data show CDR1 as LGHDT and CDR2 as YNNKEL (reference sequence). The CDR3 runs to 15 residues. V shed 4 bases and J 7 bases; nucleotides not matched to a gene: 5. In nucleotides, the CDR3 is TGTGCCAGCAGCCGGTTGGGACAGGGGGGCGGGGAGCTGTTTTTT. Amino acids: CASSRLGQGGGELFF.

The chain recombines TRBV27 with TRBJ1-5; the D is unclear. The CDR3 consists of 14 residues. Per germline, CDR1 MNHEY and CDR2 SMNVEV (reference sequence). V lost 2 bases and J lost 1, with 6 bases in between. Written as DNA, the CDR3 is TGTGCCAGCAGTTTAAGGAGGAGCAATCAGCCCCAGCATTTT. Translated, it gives CASSLRRSNQPQHF.

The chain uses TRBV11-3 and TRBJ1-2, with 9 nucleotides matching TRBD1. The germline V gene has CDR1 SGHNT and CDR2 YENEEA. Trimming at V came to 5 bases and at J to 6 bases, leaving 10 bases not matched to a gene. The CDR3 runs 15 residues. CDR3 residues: CASSLNRGQSNGYTF. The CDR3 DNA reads TGTGCCAGCAGCCTCAACAGGGGGCAATCTAATGGCTACACCTTC.

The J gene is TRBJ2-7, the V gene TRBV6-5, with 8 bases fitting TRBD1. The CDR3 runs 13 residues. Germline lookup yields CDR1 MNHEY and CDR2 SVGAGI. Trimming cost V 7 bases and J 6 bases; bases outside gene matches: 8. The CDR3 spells CASMWQGAGEQYF. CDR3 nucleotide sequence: TGTGCCAGCATGTGGCAGGGGGCTGGCGAGCAGTACTTC.

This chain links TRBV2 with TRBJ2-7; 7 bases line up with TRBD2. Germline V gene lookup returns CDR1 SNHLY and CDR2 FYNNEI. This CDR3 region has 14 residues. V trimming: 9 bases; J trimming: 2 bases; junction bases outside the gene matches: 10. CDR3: CARPQTSRTYEQYF. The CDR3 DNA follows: TGTGCCAGACCTCAGACTAGCAGGACCTACGAGCAGTACTTC.

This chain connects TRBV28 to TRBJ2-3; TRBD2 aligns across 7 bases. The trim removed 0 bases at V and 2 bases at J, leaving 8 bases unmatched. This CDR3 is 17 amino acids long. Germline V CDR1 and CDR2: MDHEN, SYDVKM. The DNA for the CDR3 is TGTGCCAGCAGTTTATGGGGGGACTATGCTGACACAGATACGCAGTATTTT. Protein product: CASSLWGDYADTDTQYF.

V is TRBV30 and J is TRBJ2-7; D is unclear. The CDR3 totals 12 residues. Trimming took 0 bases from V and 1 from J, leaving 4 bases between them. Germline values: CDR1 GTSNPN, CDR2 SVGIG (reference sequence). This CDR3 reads CAWSVLSYEQYF. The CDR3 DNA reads TGTGCCTGGAGTGTGCTATCCTACGAGCAGTACTTC.

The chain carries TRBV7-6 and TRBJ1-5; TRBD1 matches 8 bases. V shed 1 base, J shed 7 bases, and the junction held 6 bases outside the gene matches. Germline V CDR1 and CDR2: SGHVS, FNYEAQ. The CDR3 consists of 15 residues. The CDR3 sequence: CASSLGQGAGQPQHF. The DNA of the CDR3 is TGTGCCAGCAGCTTAGGGCAGGGGGCGGGACAGCCCCAGCATTTT.

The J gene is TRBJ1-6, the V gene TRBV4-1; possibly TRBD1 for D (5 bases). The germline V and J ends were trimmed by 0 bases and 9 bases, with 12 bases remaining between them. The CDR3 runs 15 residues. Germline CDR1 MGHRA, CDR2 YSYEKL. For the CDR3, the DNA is TGCGCCAGCAGCCAAGAGTCAGGGTTTTTTTCACCCCTCCACTTT. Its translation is CASSQESGFFSPLHF.